This section outlines one TCR beta chain sequence together with its context. Its matching antigen is unknown. This sequence may be a read error, since a much larger clone differs from it by one base. This sample was taken from a study of read filtering for tumor transcriptome and immune sequencing. Study-level information: R-ISS stage counts were under 10 for I, 16 for II, six or seven for III. After DNase treatment, RNA was made into whole-transcriptome libraries. The study's findings and limits: Compared with RNA-seq, IR-seq gave much higher clonotype depth and reliability. This fraction held mixed bone marrow immune cells after CD138-negative sorting.

Molecular barcoded adaptors covering alpha/delta and beta/gamma chains were used on roughly 400 ng RNA. From the reads, TCRdb called clonotypes with MiXCR, one entry per CDR3 protein. The sample consists of 100,000 to 150,000 distinct CDR3 sequences, less than 15% of them appearing once. CDR1 and CDR2 from the germline V gene are LGHNA and YSLEER. V trimming: 1 base; J trimming: 2 bases; junction bases outside the gene matches: 11. The CDR3 runs 18 residues. Sequencing input: a population of CD138-negative cells sorted from bone marrow. The J gene is TRBJ2-1, the V gene TRBV4-3; 7 bases agree with TRBD2. This clonotype was obtained from a donor aged 40 or older with multiple myeloma. The CDR3 DNA sequence: TGCGCCAGCAGCCAAGGTTTTCCTCTAGCGGAGCCCTACAATGAGCAGTTCTTC. Encoded protein: CASSQGFPLAEPYNEQFF.